This T cell receptor (beta chain) was profiled in a study of cytomegalovirus exposure and HLA in healthy donors. Study-wide findings and caveats: One variant, a missense change in DCLRE1C, was linked in a later analysis to TCR beta V- and J-gene trimming. It was assumed in the presence/absence analyses that sequencing depth was roughly uniform across donors. Cytomegalovirus-associated status was assigned to around 160 TCR beta chains.

As to this clone: Its antigen is unidentified.

60 Vbeta and 13 Jbeta primers were used in PCR. This table comes from immunoSEQ multiplex PCR, and its TCRdb copy is limited to in-frame clones, with some not included. Here the sample spans approximately 150,000 clones, over 55% being singletons. The sequencing input was PBMCs. The receptor's source is a man aged 35 to 55 in good health and CMV-seronegative.

CDR3 bases: TGCGCCAGCAGCCGAGCCCCCGGACTAGCGGACAATGAGCAGTTCTTC. Amino acid sequence: CASSRAPGLADNEQFF. The V and J genes are TRBV4-1 and TRBJ2-1, with 10 nucleotides matching TRBD2. This CDR3 is built from 16 residues. Germline V gene data show CDR1 as MGHRA and CDR2 as YSYEKL. Trimming at V came to 4 bases and at J to 5 bases, leaving 8 bases not matched to a gene.